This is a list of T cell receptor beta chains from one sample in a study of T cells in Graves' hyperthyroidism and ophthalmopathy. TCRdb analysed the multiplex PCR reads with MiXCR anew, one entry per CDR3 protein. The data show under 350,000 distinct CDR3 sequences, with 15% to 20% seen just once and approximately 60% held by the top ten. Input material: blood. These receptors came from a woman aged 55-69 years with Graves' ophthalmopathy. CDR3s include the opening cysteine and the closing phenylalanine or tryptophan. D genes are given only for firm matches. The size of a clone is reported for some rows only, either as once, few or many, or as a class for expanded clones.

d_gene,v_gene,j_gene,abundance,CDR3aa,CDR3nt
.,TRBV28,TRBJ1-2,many,CASSSQPDRFYGYTF,TGTGCCAGCAGTTCGCAACCGGACAGATTCTATGGCTACACCTTC
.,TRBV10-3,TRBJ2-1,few,CAISTNYNEQFF,TGTGCCATATCGACGAATTACAATGAGCAGTTCTTC
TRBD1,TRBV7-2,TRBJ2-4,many,CASSFADRGNIQYF,TGTGCCAGCAGCTTCGCCGACAGGGGAAACATTCAGTACTTC
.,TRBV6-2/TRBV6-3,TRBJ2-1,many,CASKGGYNEQFF,TGTGCCAGCAAAGGGGGTTACAATGAGCAGTTCTTC
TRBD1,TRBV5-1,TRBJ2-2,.,CASSQTGQGTTGELFF,TGCGCCAGCAGCCAAACGGGACAGGGGACCACCGGGGAGCTGTTTTTT
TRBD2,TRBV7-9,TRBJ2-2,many,CASNFRGRVTGELFF,TGTGCCAGCAACTTTCGCGGGAGAGTCACCGGGGAGCTGTTTTTT
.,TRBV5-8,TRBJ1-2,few,CASSPPGRNLRYGYTF,TGTGCCAGCAGCCCCCCGGGACGGAATCTTCGATATGGCTACACCTTC
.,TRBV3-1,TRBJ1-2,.,CASSHHSGNYGYTF,TGTGCCAGCAGCCATCATTCAGGGAACTATGGCTACACCTTC
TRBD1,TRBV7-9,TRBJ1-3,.,CASSLKPGGSGNTIYF,TGTGCCAGCAGCTTAAAGCCAGGGGGCTCTGGAAACACCATATATTTT
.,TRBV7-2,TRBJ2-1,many,CASSLSPSNEQFF,TGTGCCAGCAGCTTGTCCCCCTCCAATGAGCAGTTCTTC
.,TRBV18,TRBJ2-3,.,CASSPRVEVVTQYF,TGTGCCAGCTCACCACGCGTTGAGGTGGTCACGCAGTATTTT
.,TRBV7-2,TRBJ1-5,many,CASSTGQSINQPQHF,TGTGCCAGCAGCACCGGACAGTCTATCAATCAGCCCCAGCATTTT
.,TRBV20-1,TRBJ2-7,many,CSAPRDTLRYEQYF,TGCAGTGCCCCTCGGGACACCCTAAGGTACGAGCAGTACTTC
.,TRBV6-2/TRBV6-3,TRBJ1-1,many,CASGVNTEAFF,TGTGCCAGCGGCGTGAACACTGAAGCTTTCTTT
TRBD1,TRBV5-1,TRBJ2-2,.,CASSSSGTGVSNTGELFF,TGCGCCAGCAGCTCCTCGGGGACAGGAGTTTCGAACACCGGGGAGCTGTTTTTT
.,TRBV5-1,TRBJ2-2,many,CASSSTRVQGHTGELFF,TGCGCCAGCAGCTCGACGCGGGTTCAGGGCCACACCGGGGAGCTGTTTTTT
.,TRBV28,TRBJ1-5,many,CASSSGGSYQPQHF,TGTGCCAGCAGTTCCGGGGGAAGTTATCAGCCCCAGCATTTT
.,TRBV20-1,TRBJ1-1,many,CSAREGGGNTEAFF,TGCAGTGCTAGAGAAGGGGGGGGAAACACTGAAGCTTTCTTT
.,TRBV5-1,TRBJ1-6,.,CASSFTPGPGNSPLHF,TGCGCCAGCAGCTTCACACCGGGACCGGGGAATTCACCCCTCCACTTT
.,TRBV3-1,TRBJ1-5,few,CASSQDRGPGPQHF,TGTGCCAGCAGCCAAGACAGGGGCCCGGGGCCCCAGCATTTT
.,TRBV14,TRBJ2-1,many,CASSHLDARSYNEQFF,TGTGCCAGCAGCCACTTGGACGCACGATCCTACAATGAGCAGTTCTTC
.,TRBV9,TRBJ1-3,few,CASSVAGPTGVYF,TGTGCCAGCAGCGTAGCGGGTCCTACTGGGGTATATTTT
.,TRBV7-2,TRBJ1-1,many,CASSLQGNTEAFF,TGTGCCAGCAGCTTACAGGGTAACACTGAAGCTTTCTTT
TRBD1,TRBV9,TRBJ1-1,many,CASSATGFMNTEAFF,TGTGCCAGCAGCGCGACAGGGTTCATGAACACTGAAGCTTTCTTT
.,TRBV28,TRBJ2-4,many,CASSWSTLAKNIQYF,TGTGCCAGCAGTTGGAGCACTCTAGCCAAAAACATTCAGTACTTC
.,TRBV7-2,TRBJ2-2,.,CASSQDLGHTGELFF,TGTGCCAGCAGCCAAGACCTAGGCCACACCGGGGAGCTGTTTTTT
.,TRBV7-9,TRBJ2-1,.,CSSSFGGHNEQFF,TGTTCCAGCAGCTTTGGTGGCCACAATGAGCAGTTCTTC
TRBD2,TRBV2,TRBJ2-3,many,CASRLAELTDTQYF,TGTGCCAGCAGACTAGCGGAGCTCACAGATACGCAGTATTTT
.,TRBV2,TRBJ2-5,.,CASNRERGRETQYF,TGTGCCAGCAACAGAGAAAGGGGCCGGGAGACCCAGTACTTC
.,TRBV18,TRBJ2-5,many,CASSPEPLETQYF,TGTGCCAGCTCCCCTGAGCCCTTGGAGACCCAGTACTTC
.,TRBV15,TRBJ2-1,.,CATSRGGTKLGGEQFF,TGTGCCACCAGCAGAGGCGGGACAAAACTCGGAGGTGAGCAGTTCTTC
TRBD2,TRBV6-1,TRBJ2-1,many,CASRAIAGGRHEQFF,TGTGCCAGTCGCGCTATAGCGGGAGGGAGGCATGAGCAGTTCTTC
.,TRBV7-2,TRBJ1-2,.,CASSSKNGYGYTF,TGTGCCAGCAGCTCCAAGAACGGCTATGGCTACACCTTC